This T cell receptor (beta chain) was recorded in a study of blood T cell repertoires in COVID-19. Overall study context: Both acute and convalescent COVID-19 samples were obtained from the United States, Italy and Spain. Sources were T cells, B-cell-depleted T cells, or PBMCs; the material itself was cDNA or gDNA.

Looked up from germline, CDR1 is WNHNN and CDR2 is SYGVQD (reference sequence). The ends lost 2 bases at V and 7 bases at J; junction bases unmatched: 5. The CDR3 sequence is 15 residues long. How the authors handled the data: Amplification of reference gene primers was used by the study to estimate nucleated cell counts. Here immunoSEQ multiplex PCR was the method, and the copy in TCRdb shows in-frame clones only, minus some. The V and J calls and clone size were taken over from that table, and D and trimming were inferred from the DNA. The data show fewer than 500,000 clones, approximately 92% seen once. Recovered status applied to Cohort 3 donors who had two consecutive negative PCRs. It also applied to those with clearance or with symptom resolution.

The chain couples TRBV10-1 to TRBJ2-5, with 12 bases identical to TRBD2. The sequenced sample was PBMCs or T cells enriched from blood (not recorded which). The TCR was taken from a young man who had recovered from COVID-19. The CDR3 coding sequence is TGCGCCAGCAGTGAGAATCTAGCGGGAGGGGCGACCCAGTACTTC. Amino acids: CASSENLAGGATQYF.